Below, 21 T cell receptor beta chains from the same sample are listed, as sequenced in a study of T cells after yellow fever vaccination. TCRdb independently ran MiXCR on the 5' RACE reads; one entry per CDR3 protein. Among around 530,000 distinct CDR3 sequences listed, about a sixth were seen once. The starting material was PBMCs, obtained about 5 days after the first yellow fever vaccination. The receptor source for this set is a man younger than 35 who received the YFV17D yellow fever vaccine.

This clonotype has ten or more counts. One end of the junction varies from germline; a read error may be responsible. The chain has TRBV5-1 and TRBJ1-2; tentatively, D is TRBD1 (5 bases). The CDR3 loop spans 13 amino acids. Per the germline V gene, CDR1 is SGHRS and CDR2 is YFSETQ. CDR3 region: CASSLGGVYGYTF. The CDR3 DNA follows: TGTGCCAGCAGTTTGGGGGGGGTCTATGGCTACACCTTC. Based on the CDR3 plus reference TRBV5-1 and TRBJ1-2, the full variable domain is KAGVTQTPRYLIKTRGQQVTLSCSPISGHRSVSWYQQTPGQGLQFLFEYFSETQRNKGNFPGRFSGRQFSNSRSEMNVSTLELGDSALYLCASSLGGVYGYTFGSGTRLTVV.

The V call is TRBV7-3, the J call TRBJ2-5; D is perhaps TRBD1 or TRBD2 (7 bases each). V was clipped by 2 bases and J by 6 bases, with 22 bases between them. The CDR3 spans 17 residues. CDR1 and CDR2 (germline): SGHTA, FQGTGA. The CDR3 spells CASSLRGGSTGTQTQYF. The CDR3 DNA sequence: TGTGCCAGCAGCTTACGGGGAGGGTCGACAGGGACCCAGACCCAGTACTTC.

The chain is built from TRBV5-1 and TRBJ2-5, with a possible D match to TRBD2 (6 bases). Trimming pared 1 base from V and 2 bases from J, leaving 9 bases between. Germline lookup yields CDR1 SGHRS and CDR2 YFSETQ. The CDR3 spans 14 residues. The CDR3, as DNA: TGCGCCAGCAGCTTGTGGGACTTACAAGAGACCCAGTACTTC. Its protein is CASSLWDLQETQYF.

This chain uses TRBV29-1 with TRBJ1-1; perhaps TRBD1 as D (5 bases). This CDR3 has 15 residues. V lost 3 bases and J 0 bases, leaving 14 bases between the germline ends. CDR1 SQVTM and CDR2 ANQGSEA come from the germline V gene. The CDR3 loop is CSVDRAGKMNTEAFF. The CDR3 nucleotides read TGCAGCGTTGACAGGGCGGGTAAGATGAACACTGAAGCTTTCTTT.

In its sample, this clonotype was seen a few times. CDR3 bases: TGTGCCACCAGCAGAGATTTCGGGACTAACTATGGCTACACCTTC. It codes for CATSRDFGTNYGYTF. The chain recombines TRBV15 with TRBJ1-2; D not resolved. Trimming shortened V by 0 bases and J by 0 bases, and 8 bases separated the two germline ends. The CDR3 is 15 amino acids. CDR1 is LNHNV, CDR2 YYDKDF, per germline (reference sequence).

In this sample, this clonotype turned up a few times. The genes are TRBV6-5 and TRBJ2-2, with D uncertain. The V and J ends lost 1 base and 6 bases respectively, with 9 bases between them. The CDR3 spans 14 residues. Germline V CDR1 and CDR2: MNHEY, SVGAGI. CDR3 DNA: TGTGCCAGCAGTTACTTAGTTGTTCCCGGGGAGCTGTTTTTT. This codes for CASSYLVVPGELFF.

Of note for this clonotype: Likely a read error: the CDR3 ends without its conserved phenylalanine or tryptophan. The chain carries TRBV7-9 and TRBJ2-7; D is unresolved. There are 15 residues in the CDR3. The V end lost 1 base, the J end lost 3 bases, and 13 bases lay between the germline ends. Germline V gives CDR1 SEHNR, CDR2 FQNEAQ (reference sequence). This CDR3 is CASSLGFPPFYEQYD. For the CDR3, the DNA is TGTGCCAGCAGCTTAGGCTTCCCCCCCTTCTACGAGCAGTACGAC.

This clonotype has just a few counts. The rearrangement uses TRBV11-2 and TRBJ2-2, with 7 bases fitting TRBD1. This CDR3 has 15 residues. V gave up 5 bases and J gave up 5 bases; unmatched junction bases: 8. Germline V gives CDR1 SGHAT, CDR2 FQNNGV. The CDR3 sequence: CASSLGTAFTGELFF. The CDR3 nucleotides are TGTGCCAGCAGCCTAGGGACAGCCTTTACCGGGGAGCTGTTTTTT.

This chain uses TRBV5-1 with TRBJ1-6, with a possible D match to TRBD1 (5 bases). This CDR3 contains 14 residues. Germline V gene data show CDR1 as SGHRS and CDR2 as YFSETQ. The V and J ends lost 4 bases and 7 bases respectively, with 12 bases between them. CDR3 sequence: CASSITSGNSPLHF. Here the CDR3 DNA reads TGCGCCAGCAGCATAACTTCAGGGAATTCACCCCTCCACTTT.

The CDR3 is CASSPMVGVPAEQYF. The CDR3, as DNA: TGTGCCAGCAGTCCCATGGTGGGGGTACCGGCCGAGCAGTACTTC. The genes are TRBV9 and TRBJ2-7; perhaps D is TRBD1 or TRBD2 (5 bases each). The length of the CDR3 is 15 residues. The V end was cut by 5 bases, the J end by 6 bases, with 21 bases between. Germline V gives CDR1 SGDLS, CDR2 YYNGEE.

The chain couples TRBV11-2 to TRBJ2-1; D gene ambiguous. Germline V gene data show CDR1 as SGHAT and CDR2 as FQNNGV. The ends were cut back, 1 base at V and 6 bases at J, with 10 bases in the middle. The CDR3 extends over 14 amino acids. CDR3 residues: CASSLGVSSNEQFF. In DNA form, the CDR3 reads TGTGCCAGCAGCTTAGGAGTTAGCTCCAATGAGCAGTTCTTC.

This clonotype turned up a few times. The chain couples TRBV29-1 to TRBJ2-5, with D perhaps matching TRBD1 or TRBD2 (7 bases each). Per germline, CDR1 SQVTM and CDR2 ANQGSEA. The V end lost 6 bases, the J end lost 4 bases, and 15 bases lay between the germline ends. The CDR3 loop spans 13 amino acids. The DNA of the CDR3 is TGCAGCGTCTCGCAGGGGGGGGGAGAGACCCAGTACTTC. This codes for CSVSQGGGETQYF.

Only a few counts were recorded for this clonotype. CDR3 protein: CSASRLNNSPLHF. The CDR3 DNA follows: TGCAGTGCTAGCCGCCTCAATAATTCACCCCTCCACTTT. The chain couples TRBV20-1 to TRBJ1-6; D unclear. Germline values: CDR1 DFQATT, CDR2 SNEGSKA (reference sequence). Trimming stripped 3 bases from V and 5 bases from J, with 8 bases between. The CDR3 is 13 residues long.

The chain recombines TRBV29-1 with TRBJ2-1; TRBD2 might be the D (6 bases). Trimming removed 8 bases from V and 5 bases from J, with 19 bases in between. Per germline, CDR1 SQVTM and CDR2 ANQGSEA. The CDR3 is 14 amino acids. The DNA for the CDR3 is TGCAGCTTCGTTCAGGGACTCAGTAACAATGAGCAGTTCTTC. It encodes CSFVQGLSNNEQFF.

V usage is TRBV29-1 and J usage is TRBJ2-1, with no clear D. V was shortened by 6 bases and J by 1 base, with 13 bases between the two germline ends. Germline V gene sequence: CDR1 SQVTM, CDR2 ANQGSEA. The CDR3 has 14 amino acids. The CDR3 spells CSVLHSRSYNEQFF. In DNA form, the CDR3 reads TGCAGCGTGCTCCACAGCCGGTCCTACAATGAGCAGTTCTTC.

The sample holds a few counts of this clonotype. The V call is TRBV5-6, the J call TRBJ2-7, with D possibly matching TRBD1 (6 bases). The V gene lost 4 bases and the J gene lost 5 bases, with 19 bases spanning the gap. Per germline, CDR1 SGHDT and CDR2 YYEEEE. This CDR3 contains 15 residues. The CDR3 spells CASSATLQGGNEQYF. The DNA for the CDR3 is TGTGCCAGCAGCGCTACCTTACAGGGCGGCAACGAGCAGTACTTC.

CDR3 bases: TGTGCCAGCAGCTCTCTACCGACAGGTTCACCCCTCCACTTT. It yields the protein CASSSLPTGSPLHF. This chain joins TRBV7-2 and TRBJ1-6, with D perhaps TRBD1 (6 bases). Trimming cost V 4 bases and J 9 bases, with 13 bases left between them. CDR3 size: 14 residues. Germline V gene data show CDR1 as SGHTA and CDR2 as FQGNSA.

The chain uses TRBV5-1 and TRBJ2-1; D may be TRBD1 (6 bases). This CDR3 contains 12 residues. Germline lookup yields CDR1 SGHRS and CDR2 YFSETQ. The V and J ends lost 5 bases and 8 bases respectively, with 11 bases between them. CDR3 loop: CASSAGVDEQFF. The CDR3 bases are TGCGCCAGCAGTGCAGGGGTCGATGAGCAGTTCTTC.

In its sample, this clonotype was seen many times. This chain connects TRBV7-6 to TRBJ1-4; tentatively, D is TRBD1 (5 bases). Germline-derived CDR1 and CDR2 are SGHVS and FNYEAQ. The length of the CDR3 is 16 residues. V lost 2 bases and J lost 4, with 14 bases in between. CDR3 sequence reads: CASSLRGGQGNEKLFF. For the CDR3, the DNA is TGTGCCAGCAGCTTAAGAGGCGGGCAGGGTAATGAAAAACTGTTTTTT.

The chain couples TRBV18 to TRBJ1-1; D is uncertain. Trimming removed 1 base at V and 5 bases at J, with 8 bases between. This CDR3 spans 13 amino acids. Per germline, CDR1 KGHSH and CDR2 LQKENI. The CDR3 DNA reads as TGTGCCAGCTCACCACGCCTCGAGACTGAAGCTTTCTTT. Translation: CASSPRLETEAFF.

This clonotype has a single count. The chain is built from TRBV5-4 and TRBJ2-4; D might be TRBD1 (6 bases). The V and J ends lost 0 bases and 3 bases respectively, with 22 bases between them. The CDR3 loop spans 19 amino acids. Germline V lookup: CDR1 SGHNT, CDR2 YYREEE (reference sequence). CDR3 in DNA: TGTGCCAGCAGCTTGGTGGGGGCCTCGAGTAACTATGTCAAAAACATTCAGTACTTC. It is translated as CASSLVGASSNYVKNIQYF.